Detailed here is one T cell receptor beta chain. Its target is unknown. The assay was immunoSEQ multiplex PCR, and TCRdb's table has in-frame clones only and misses some. The sample yields more than 140,000 clones, approximately 88% seen once. This entry belongs to a study of T cell responses to AZD1222 COVID-19 vaccine. The study, taken as a whole, reports: Clonal diversity may have been underestimated in mostly white British donors. Among vaccine-associated CD4 TCRs, coverage spanned spike, with dominance at 160-218 and 743-854. Seropositivity was recorded at baseline in only a handful of AZD1222 recipients. All repertoire sampling was performed exclusively after the peak T cell response.

The starting material was peripheral blood, obtained on day 0 of MenACWY control vaccination. This TCR derives from an adult in good health.

The CDR3 sequence is CASRTGAYNEQFF. The DNA of the CDR3 is TGTGCCAGCCGGACAGGGGCCTACAATGAGCAGTTCTTC. J is TRBJ2-1 and V is TRBV28; 9 bases match TRBD1. V lost 8 bases and J lost 2; bases outside the gene matches: 1. In germline, CDR1 is MDHEN, CDR2 SYDVKM. CDR3 size: 13 residues.